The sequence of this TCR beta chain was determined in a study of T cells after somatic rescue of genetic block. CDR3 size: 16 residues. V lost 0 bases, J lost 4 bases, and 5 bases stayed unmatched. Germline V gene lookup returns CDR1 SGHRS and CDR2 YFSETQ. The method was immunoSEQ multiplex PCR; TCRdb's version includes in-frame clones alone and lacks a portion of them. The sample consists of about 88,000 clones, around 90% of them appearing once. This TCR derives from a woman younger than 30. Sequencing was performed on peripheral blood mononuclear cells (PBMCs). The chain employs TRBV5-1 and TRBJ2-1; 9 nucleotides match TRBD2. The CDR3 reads CASSLAVAGAYNEQFF. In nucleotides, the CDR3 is TGCGCCAGCAGCTTGGCCGTAGCGGGAGCTTACAATGAGCAGTTCTTC.